One sample yielded the 32 T cell receptor beta chains listed below, sequenced in a study of vaccination and CD4 T cells after COVID-19. Treatment: approximately nine-day PBMC culture with coronavirus spike peptide pools or control peptides (ViraFEST assay). CD4+ T-cell collection from the unexposed donor predated the COVID-19 pandemic (2011-2018). These receptors lack a known antigen. Researchers used the Oncomine TCR Beta short-read assay to sequence DNA from cultured CD4+ T cells. Researchers extracted genomic DNA from CD4+ T cells that had been cultured. MiXCR was run by TCRdb on the PCR reads, yielding one entry per CDR3 protein. This sample yields approximately 9,500 distinct CDR3 sequences, of which 25% to 35% are seen a single time; approximately 12% belongs to the top ten. Sequenced sample: CD4+ T cells from blood, cultured in vitro. Receptors were obtained from a human donor in good health.

The chain joins TRBV15 to TRBJ2-7; D might be TRBD2 (6 bases). This CDR3 region has 16 residues. Trimming removed 1 base at V and 4 bases at J, with 17 bases between. In germline, CDR1 is LNHNV, CDR2 YYDKDF (reference sequence). The CDR3 loop is CATSRGPGTPKYEQYF. CDR3 nucleotides: TGTGCCACCAGCAGAGGTCCCGGGACTCCTAAGTACGAGCAGTACTTC.

The V call is TRBV10-3, the J call TRBJ2-7, with a possible D match to TRBD1 (6 bases). This CDR3 contains 14 residues. Trimming left V 7 bases short and J 4 bases short, with 17 bases between. Germline loops: CDR1 ENHRY, CDR2 SYGVKD. The DNA of the CDR3 is TGTGCCATCAAGATGGGGGCTCGGGAATACGAGCAGTACTTC. Translated, it gives CAIKMGAREYEQYF.

This clonotype rates as large. CDR3 protein: CASSLIPELAGEGTQYF. The CDR3 DNA reads TGTGCCAGCAGCTTAATCCCCGAGCTAGCGGGAGAGGGGACCCAGTACTTC. V and J are TRBV7-9 and TRBJ2-5, with TRBD2 matching over 10 bases. J gave up 7 bases and V 2 bases, and 13 bases lay outside the gene matches. In germline, CDR1 is SEHNR, CDR2 FQNEAQ (reference sequence). The CDR3 runs 17 residues. Full variable domain (remainder filled in from reference TRBV7-9 and TRBJ2-5): DTGVSQNPRHKITKRGQNVTFRCDPISEHNRLYWYRQTLGQGPEFLTYFQNEAQLEKSRLLSDRFSAERPKGSFSTLEIQRTEQGDSAMYLCASSLIPELAGEGTQYFGPGTRLLVL.

This clonotype was counted a few times. CDR3: CASNSLNTEAFF. The CDR3 DNA is TGTGCCAGCAATTCACTGAACACTGAAGCTTTCTTT. V usage is TRBV28 and J usage is TRBJ1-1; D unresolved. Germline CDR1 is MDHEN and CDR2 is SYDVKM. Trimming cost V 7 bases and J 0 bases, with 6 bases left between them. This CDR3 spans 12 amino acids.

Judged by abundance, this clonotype is medium-sized. The gene calls are TRBV24-1 and TRBJ1-2; weak D call: TRBD1 (5 bases). Trimming left V 4 bases short and J 4 bases short, with 15 bases between. Germline V CDR1 and CDR2: KGHDR, SFDVKD. This CDR3 spans 15 amino acids. The CDR3 region has the DNA TGTGCCACCAGTGACCCGACAGCGGGAGCCTATGGCTACACCTTC. Translating gives CATSDPTAGAYGYTF.

The chain joins TRBV7-2 to TRBJ1-4; TRBD1 matches 9 bases. The V gene's germline CDR1 is SGHTA and CDR2 FQGNSA. The CDR3 length is 15 residues. The junction had 2 bases not matched to a gene; V was cut back by 1 base and J by 5 bases. The CDR3 sequence is CASSLVGQGNEKLFF. Written as DNA, the CDR3 is TGTGCCAGCAGCTTAGTTGGACAGGGGAATGAAAAACTGTTTTTT. Complete variable domain (other parts from reference TRBV7-2 and TRBJ1-4): GAGVSQSPSNKVTEKGKDVELRCDPISGHTALYWYRQSLGQGLEFLIYFQGNSAPDKSGLPSDRFSAERTGGSVSTLTIQRTQQEDSAVYLCASSLVGQGNEKLFFGSGTQLSVL.

The chain links TRBV24-1 to TRBJ2-1, with a possible D match to TRBD1 (6 bases). CDR1 and CDR2 (germline): KGHDR, SFDVKD. V shed 5 bases and J shed 5 bases, with 12 bases lying between them. The CDR3 has 14 residues. CDR3 protein: CATSGRGPDNEQFF. The CDR3 region has the DNA TGTGCCACCAGTGGCAGGGGTCCCGACAATGAGCAGTTCTTC.

The chain is built from TRBV5-5 and TRBJ2-3; 13 bases agree with TRBD2. J was trimmed by 4 bases and V by 1 base; bases with no gene match: 3. CDR3 length: 16 residues. Germline V lookup: CDR1 SGHKS, CDR2 YYEKEE (reference sequence). CDR3 DNA: TGTGCCAGCAGCTTGACTAGCGGGAGGGTCGCAGATACGCAGTATTTT. Encoded protein: CASSLTSGRVADTQYF. Filled out from reference TRBV5-5 and TRBJ2-3, the complete variable domain reads DAGVTQSPTHLIKTRGQQVTLRCSPISGHKSVSWYQQVLGQGPQFIFQYYEKEERGRGNFPDRFSARQFPNYSSELNVNALLLGDSALYLCASSLTSGRVADTQYFGPGTRLTVL.

The chain combines TRBV18 with TRBJ1-6; TRBD1 is a possible D gene (5 bases). The CDR3 is 16 amino acids. The V end lost 1 base, the J end lost 0 bases, and 7 bases lay between the germline ends. The germline V gene has CDR1 KGHSH and CDR2 LQKENI. CDR3 region: CASSPQGSSYNSPLHF. Written as DNA, the CDR3 is TGTGCCAGCTCACCACAGGGGAGCTCCTATAATTCACCCCTCCACTTT.

The rearrangement links TRBV5-1 to TRBJ1-1, with 7 bases lining up with TRBD1. The V gene end was trimmed by 4 bases and the J gene end by 1 base; junction bases not matched to a gene: 4. This CDR3 contains 14 residues. Germline V CDR1 and CDR2: SGHRS, YFSETQ. The CDR3 reads CASSDWTGNTEAFF. In DNA, the CDR3 is TGCGCCAGCAGCGACTGGACAGGGAACACTGAAGCTTTCTTT.

The chain combines TRBV20-1 with TRBJ1-1; D is possibly TRBD1 (5 bases). Germline V gene data show CDR1 as DFQATT and CDR2 as SNEGSKA (reference sequence). CDR3 length: 13 residues. Trimming shortened V by 3 bases and J by 2 bases, and 10 bases separated the two germline ends. This CDR3 is CSASGGGNTEAFF. DNA of the CDR3: TGCAGTGCTAGTGGGGGGGGTAACACTGAAGCTTTCTTT.

J is TRBJ2-7 and V is TRBV27, with D tentatively TRBD1 (5 bases). Germline loops: CDR1 MNHEY, CDR2 SMNVEV (reference sequence). V lost 2 bases and J 7 bases, leaving 9 bases between the germline ends. The CDR3 is 12 amino acids. CDR3 in DNA: TGTGCCAGCAGTTTAAAGGGGAAAGAGCAGTACTTC. Amino acid sequence: CASSLKGKEQYF.

V is TRBV4-1 and J is TRBJ1-1; tentatively, D is TRBD1 (5 bases). In germline, CDR1 is MGHRA, CDR2 YSYEKL. V lost 4 bases, J lost 8 bases, and 17 bases lay in between. The CDR3 loop spans 14 amino acids. The CDR3 DNA is TGCGCCAGCAGCCGAAGACAGACCGAAGGCGAAGCTTTCTTT. Its protein product is CASSRRQTEGEAFF.

The table lists this clonotype with a few counts. This CDR3 is CASSFLAGTGDTQYF. Written as DNA, the CDR3 is TGTGCCAGCAGCTTCTTAGCGGGGACGGGGGATACGCAGTATTTT. This chain joins TRBV7-2 and TRBJ2-3; the match to TRBD2 covers 8 bases. Germline V CDR1 and CDR2: SGHTA, FQGNSA. J was trimmed by 6 bases and V by 3 bases; bases with no gene match: 8. The CDR3 consists of 15 residues.

This chain joins TRBV7-9 and TRBJ1-1, with 9 bases matching TRBD1. CDR3 length equals 14 residues. The ends lost 5 bases at V and 0 bases at J; junction bases unmatched: 1. Germline CDR1 is SEHNR and CDR2 is FQNEAQ (reference sequence). The chain's CDR3 is CASSRTGVNTEAFF. For the CDR3, the DNA is TGTGCCAGCAGCCGGACAGGGGTGAACACTGAAGCTTTCTTT.

The rearrangement uses TRBV25-1 and TRBJ2-6; tentatively, D is TRBD1 (7 bases). Trimming took 4 bases from V and 1 from J, leaving 14 bases between them. Germline CDR1 and CDR2: MGHDK and SYGVNS. This CDR3 is 17 amino acids long. The chain's CDR3 is CASSGRGEGSGANVLTF. The CDR3 region has the DNA TGTGCCAGCAGTGGCAGGGGGGAAGGTTCTGGGGCCAACGTCCTGACTTTC.

This clonotype showed up just a few times. The chain couples TRBV4-3 to TRBJ2-7, with 9 bases aligning to TRBD2. Germline CDR1 reads LGHNA; CDR2 reads YSLEER. The J segment lost 2 bases and the V segment lost 1 base, leaving 3 bases of the junction unmatched. CDR3 length: 15 residues. The CDR3 sequence: CASSQGSGSPYEQYF. The DNA of the CDR3 is TGCGCCAGCAGCCAAGGTAGCGGGAGCCCCTACGAGCAGTACTTC.

A single count supports this clonotype. The V call is TRBV28, the J call TRBJ1-2; D is possibly TRBD1 (5 bases). Trimming pared 4 bases from V and 2 bases from J, leaving 11 bases between. This CDR3 has 14 amino acids. Germline V gene lookup returns CDR1 MDHEN and CDR2 SYDVKM. The CDR3 loop reads CASSWGRGNYGYTF. The CDR3 DNA reads TGTGCCAGCAGTTGGGGACGGGGGAACTATGGCTACACCTTC.

The chain joins TRBV6-1 to TRBJ1-6, with a weak D call TRBD1 (5 bases). Deletions cut 6 bases from V and 8 bases from J, with 14 bases between. The CDR3 extends over 14 amino acids. CDR1 and CDR2 from the germline V gene are MNHNS and SASEGT. Written as DNA, the CDR3 is TGTGCCAGCAGCCCCGGGGGTTTCGATTCACCCCTCCACTTT. Residues: CASSPGGFDSPLHF.

J is TRBJ2-1 and V is TRBV5-1; a possible D gene is TRBD1 (6 bases). V was cut by 4 bases and J by 0 bases, with 11 bases left in between. CDR1 is SGHRS, CDR2 YFSETQ, per germline. The CDR3 has 15 residues. CDR3 sequence (DNA): TGCGCCAGCAGCGCGGACAGCAGCTCCTACAATGAGCAGTTCTTC. Translating gives CASSADSSSYNEQFF.

The V and J genes are TRBV18 and TRBJ1-5; D perhaps matches TRBD1 (5 bases). V gave up 6 bases and J gave up 3 bases, with 9 bases separating them. The CDR3 loop spans 13 amino acids. CDR1 and CDR2 from the germline V gene are KGHSH and LQKENI. The CDR3 spells CASSGTSNQPQHF. CDR3 sequence (DNA): TGTGCCAGCTCCGGGACTTCCAATCAGCCCCAGCATTTT.

The rearrangement uses TRBV6-2 or TRBV6-3 and TRBJ1-2; D is undetermined. In germline, CDR1 is MNHEY, CDR2 SVGEGT. Trimming removed 7 bases from V and 4 bases from J, with 16 bases in between. The CDR3 spans 14 residues. The CDR3, as DNA: TGTGCCAGCACCCCGGACGGGCGCGTCTATGGCTACACCTTC. Amino acids: CASTPDGRVYGYTF.

By proportion, this clonotype is medium-sized. V usage is TRBV7-2 and J usage is TRBJ1-2; TRBD1 matches 7 bases. This CDR3 has 13 amino acids. The J segment lost 3 bases and the V segment lost 5 bases, leaving 3 bases of the junction unmatched. Germline CDR1 reads SGHTA; CDR2 reads FQGNSA. The CDR3 DNA reads TGTGCCAGCAGCCAGGGGACAGACTATGGCTACACCTTC. Translated: CASSQGTDYGYTF.

This clonotype turned up a few times. The rearrangement links TRBV20-1 to TRBJ2-1, with 7 bases identical to TRBD1. The V gene end was trimmed by 0 bases and the J gene end by 0 bases; junction bases not matched to a gene: 2. Germline assignment: CDR1 DFQATT and CDR2 SNEGSKA (reference sequence). The CDR3 totals 15 residues. DNA for the CDR3: TGCAGTGCTAGAGAGGGACAGAGCTCCTACAATGAGCAGTTCTTC. Its protein product is CSAREGQSSYNEQFF.

The J gene is TRBJ1-5, the V gene TRBV12-3 or TRBV12-4; maybe TRBD1 (5 bases). The CDR3 totals 15 residues. Trimming stripped 6 bases from V and 0 bases from J, with 12 bases between. CDR3: CASRAGEYSNQPQHF. The CDR3 region has the DNA TGTGCCAGCAGGGCGGGGGAATATAGCAATCAGCCCCAGCATTTT.

A few counts support this clonotype. The chain is built from TRBV20-1 and TRBJ1-1; D might be TRBD1 (5 bases). Germline loops: CDR1 DFQATT, CDR2 SNEGSKA (reference sequence). This CDR3 has 14 amino acids. V was clipped by 5 bases and J by 4 bases, with 17 bases between them. As DNA, the CDR3 is TGCAGTGCTCTTTCCCCGGTGGGGGGCACTGAAGCTTTCTTT. This encodes CSALSPVGGTEAFF.

The chain joins TRBV27 to TRBJ2-7; perhaps TRBD2 as D (6 bases). Germline V gene lookup returns CDR1 MNHEY and CDR2 SMNVEV (reference sequence). The CDR3 consists of 15 residues. V gave up 5 bases and J gave up 1 base, with 15 bases separating them. CDR3 loop: CASSTIAASSYEQYF. In nucleotides, the CDR3 is TGTGCCAGCAGTACCATAGCGGCATCTTCCTACGAGCAGTACTTC.

The CDR3 DNA reads as TGCAGCGTTGAGGAGGGTAGAGGGATGAACACTGAAGCTTTCTTT. Translating it yields CSVEEGRGMNTEAFF. This rearrangement joins TRBV29-1 to TRBJ1-1, with D hard to call. The germline gives CDR1 SQVTM, CDR2 ANQGSEA. V dropped 3 bases and J dropped 0 bases, with 14 bases sitting between them. CDR3 length: 15 amino acids.

The rearrangement links TRBV27 to TRBJ2-3; D remains ambiguous. The CDR3 length is 15 residues. Trimming left V 2 bases short and J 3 bases short, with 12 bases between. The V gene's germline CDR1 is MNHEY and CDR2 SMNVEV (reference sequence). CDR3 DNA: TGTGCCAGCAGTTTAGTGGCTGGGCGGACAGATACGCAGTATTTT. Translation: CASSLVAGRTDTQYF.

The rearrangement joins TRBV20-1 to TRBJ1-1; 9 positions match TRBD1. This CDR3 spans 12 amino acids. V was pared by 4 bases and J by 5 bases, with 2 bases of the junction left unmatched. CDR1 and CDR2 (germline): DFQATT, SNEGSKA (reference sequence). CDR3 residues: CSATDRGTEAFF. CDR3 DNA sequence: TGCAGTGCTACTGACAGGGGGACTGAAGCTTTCTTT.

By share, this clonotype counts as medium-sized (0.01 to 0.1%). The chain joins TRBV28 to TRBJ1-6; D is ambiguous. Germline V lookup: CDR1 MDHEN, CDR2 SYDVKM. This CDR3 comprises 13 residues. Between the trimmed V and J ends, which lost 9 bases and 1 base, there was a span of 7 bases. The CDR3 is CARGPSYNSPLHF. CDR3 in DNA: TGTGCCAGGGGTCCATCCTATAATTCACCCCTCCACTTT.

This clonotype was found a few times. V gene TRBV20-1 combines with J gene TRBJ1-1; unclear D gene. This CDR3 contains 13 residues. Germline V gene sequence: CDR1 DFQATT, CDR2 SNEGSKA (reference sequence). With 0 bases removed from V and 5 bases from J, the gap between germline ends came to 10 bases. The CDR3 sequence is CSARDVGRTEAFF. For the CDR3, the DNA is TGCAGTGCTAGAGATGTGGGAAGGACTGAAGCTTTCTTT.